This T cell receptor beta chain comes out of a study of vaccination and CD4 T cells after COVID-19. Overall study context: The authors used overlapping spike peptides from SARS-CoV-2, HCoV-NL63, HCoV-OC43 and HCoV-229E to stimulate cells.

The length of the CDR3 is 15 residues. Germline V gene lookup returns CDR1 MNHNS and CDR2 SASEGT. V lost 6 bases, J lost 1 base, and 6 bases stayed unmatched. Sequenced with the Oncomine TCR Beta short-read assay was DNA taken from cultured CD4+ T cells. TCRdb re-called the PCR reads with MiXCR, one entry per CDR3 protein. Seen here are over 25,000 distinct CDR3 sequences, around 64% observed once, and the top ten hold roughly a sixth. Noted treatment: roughly ten-day PBMC culture with coronavirus spike peptide pools or control peptides (ViraFEST assay). A word on this clonotype: Its antigen remains unknown.

V usage is TRBV6-1 and J usage is TRBJ1-1; 9 nucleotides line up with TRBD1. The sequence was collected from a human donor who received a COVID-19 vaccine. The material sequenced was CD4+ T cells from blood, cultured in vitro, taken after SARS-CoV-2 vaccination. In nucleotides, the CDR3 is TGTGCCAGCAGCCGGGACAGGGAGAAGAACACTGAAGCTTTCTTT. Protein: CASSRDREKNTEAFF.